This T cell receptor (beta chain) was documented in a study of Ad26.COV2.S vaccination and SARS-CoV-2 variants. Study results and limitations: Participants in the vaccine arm had higher spike-specific TCR breadth; placebo recipients had lower.

Concerning this clone itself: Its target is unknown.

Treatment reported: about 20 received Ad26.COV2.S at low or high dose, single or two shots; five or six received placebo; per-sample allocation not given. At day 63 after the first vaccine or placebo injection, samples were drawn. An Ad26 vector carrying the Wuhan-strain SARS-CoV-2 spike served as the vaccine. The germline CDR1 and CDR2 sequences are DFQATT and SNEGSKA (reference sequence). V lost 3 bases and J 4 bases, leaving 18 bases between the germline ends. CDR3 length: 15 residues. Method: immunoSEQ multiplex PCR; TCRdb's copy keeps in-frame clones and lacks some. The sample has approximately 300,000 clones, roughly 84% seen once.

The J gene is TRBJ1-2, the V gene TRBV20-1; the D gene is possibly TRBD1 (5 bases). Sequencing was performed on peripheral blood, taken in a trial of Ad26.COV2.S vaccine versus placebo. The TCR originated in a person between 18 and 65 years old who received the Ad26.COV2.S COVID-19 vaccine or a placebo. CDR3 DNA: TGCAGTGCTAGTGCGGGGGGAAGTTCGGGCTATGGCTACACCTTC. It specifies CSASAGGSSGYGYTF.